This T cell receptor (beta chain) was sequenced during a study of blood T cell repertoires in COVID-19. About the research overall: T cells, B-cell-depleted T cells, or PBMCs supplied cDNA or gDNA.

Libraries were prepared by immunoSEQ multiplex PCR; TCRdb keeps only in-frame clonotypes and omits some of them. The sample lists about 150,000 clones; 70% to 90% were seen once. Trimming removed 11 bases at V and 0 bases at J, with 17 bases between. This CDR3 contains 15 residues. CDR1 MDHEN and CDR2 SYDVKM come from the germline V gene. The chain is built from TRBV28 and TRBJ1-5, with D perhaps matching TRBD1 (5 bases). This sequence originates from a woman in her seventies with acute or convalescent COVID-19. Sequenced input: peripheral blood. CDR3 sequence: CAATAGFYSNQPQHF. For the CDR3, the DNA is TGTGCCGCTACCGCAGGGTTTTATAGCAATCAGCCCCAGCATTTT.